The TCR beta chain described here comes from a study of control samples from healthy donors and cancer patients. Losses at the gene ends were 5 bases for V and 2 bases for J; bases not matched to a gene: 6. The CDR3 length is 15 residues. Looked up from germline, CDR1 is KGHSH and CDR2 is LQKENI. The method was immunoSEQ multiplex PCR; TCRdb's version includes in-frame clones alone and lacks a portion of them. The sample contains 390,000 or so clones, more than 80% of which appear only once. The source material was PBMCs. V gene TRBV18 combines with J gene TRBJ2-7; 10 nucleotides align to TRBD1. The receptor's source is a man in his forties or fifties with head and neck cancer. As DNA, the CDR3 is TGTGCCAGCTCAGCCGGGACAGGGGCGCCCTACGAGCAGTACTTC. Encoded protein: CASSAGTGAPYEQYF.